This T cell receptor beta chain was sequenced in a study of blood T cells in healthy people across ages. The use of a sample-barcoded 5' primer and a J-beta primer mix characterized a second PCR of roughly 7 to 12 cycles. Through a template-switch adaptor with 12 random nucleotides, each cDNA molecule received a tag. TCRdb re-called the 5' RACE reads with MiXCR, one entry per CDR3 protein. The sample contains 550,000 to 600,000 distinct CDR3 sequences, roughly 43% of which appear only once. Study findings and constraints: Observed TCR beta diversity per million T cells went down as age went up. This fall followed a roughly linear course with age.

The sample holds many counts of this clonotype. No antigen is known for it. The germline V and J ends were trimmed by 0 bases and 8 bases, with 13 bases remaining between them. CDR1 and CDR2 from the germline V gene are MGHRA and YSYEKL. This CDR3 contains 15 residues. Sample: blood. The chain employs TRBV4-1 and TRBJ1-4, with TRBD1 as a possible D gene (6 bases). The sequence came from an elderly man in good health. CDR3: CASSQEPGDYEKLFF. DNA of the CDR3: TGCGCCAGCAGCCAAGAGCCAGGGGATTACGAAAAACTGTTTTTT.